These 27 T cell receptor beta chains share one sample of origin, sequenced in a study of T-cell memory formation after mild COVID-19. TCRdb reprocessed the 5' RACE reads via MiXCR and lists one record per CDR3 protein. The table lists hundreds of thousands of distinct CDR3 sequences, less than 25% of them singletons. The sequenced sample consisted of PBMCs or a T cell subset sorted from them (not recorded which). The origin of the receptors is an adult woman who had mild COVID-19 (a few samples of this study predate the infection). Cell type and time point are not known.

The J gene is TRBJ1-4, the V gene TRBV5-1, with a possible D match to TRBD1 (5 bases). Trimming took off 0 bases at V and 1 base at J, with 13 bases between the two ends. CDR3 size: 17 residues. Germline CDR1 and CDR2: SGHRS and YFSETQ. The CDR3 here is CASSLAASGLTNEKLFF. The CDR3 region has the DNA TGCGCCAGCAGCTTGGCCGCCTCAGGGTTAACTAATGAAAAACTGTTTTTT.

Only a few counts were recorded for this clonotype. The chain employs TRBV5-1 and TRBJ2-6; no firm D call. Deletions cut 5 bases from V and 1 base from J, with 10 bases between. The germline CDR1 and CDR2 sequences are SGHRS and YFSETQ. CDR3 size: 15 residues. The CDR3 DNA sequence: TGCGCCAGCAGTAAAACTGGGTCTGGGGCCAACGTCCTGACTTTC. It encodes CASSKTGSGANVLTF.

This clonotype occurred a few times. This rearrangement joins TRBV7-3 to TRBJ2-1; 7 nucleotides line up with TRBD2. Germline values: CDR1 SGHTA, CDR2 FQGTGA. The ends lost 5 bases at V and 6 bases at J; junction bases unmatched: 10. The CDR3 runs to 15 residues. This chain's CDR3 is CASSPRTSKVNEQFF. The CDR3, as DNA: TGTGCCAGCAGCCCTCGGACTAGTAAGGTCAATGAGCAGTTCTTC.

This clonotype was counted a few times. The chain recombines TRBV10-3 with TRBJ2-7, with 8 positions matching TRBD1. CDR1 and CDR2 from the germline V gene are ENHRY and SYGVKD. The length of the CDR3 is 16 residues. The V gene end was trimmed by 4 bases and the J gene end by 4 bases; junction bases not matched to a gene: 12. The CDR3 region is CAISALRTGSIYEQYF. The CDR3 DNA reads TGTGCCATCAGTGCCTTAAGGACAGGGTCTATTTACGAGCAGTACTTC.

This chain links TRBV19 with TRBJ1-4, with D possibly being TRBD1 (5 bases). V lost 8 bases and J 3 bases, leaving 16 bases between the germline ends. Per germline, CDR1 LNHDA and CDR2 SQIVND (reference sequence). This CDR3 region has 15 residues. For the CDR3, the DNA is TGTGCCAGTTCCGCCTCCAGGGTTGCTAATGAAAAACTGTTTTTT. It specifies CASSASRVANEKLFF.

This rearrangement joins TRBV12-3 or TRBV12-4 to TRBJ2-4; D gene unclear. The CDR3 length is 12 residues. Trimming removed 2 bases from V and 6 bases from J, with 5 bases in between. CDR3 amino acids: CASSLSVNIQYF. Here the CDR3 DNA reads TGTGCCAGCAGTTTATCGGTAAACATTCAGTACTTC.

This clonotype has more than one count but fewer than ten. CDR3 bases: TGTGCCAGCAGCTTCTCAGGCGGATCCTACGAGCAGTACTTC. It yields the protein CASSFSGGSYEQYF. The V and J genes are TRBV11-3 and TRBJ2-7; D is undetermined. The germline gives CDR1 SGHNT, CDR2 YENEEA. Trimming took 3 bases from V and 1 from J, leaving 10 bases between them. The CDR3 is 14 residues long.

This sequence joins TRBV19 and TRBJ2-7; a possible D gene is TRBD1 (5 bases). Germline V gives CDR1 LNHDA, CDR2 SQIVND (reference sequence). This CDR3 has 13 residues. Trimming removed 4 bases from V and 0 bases from J, with 7 bases in between. DNA of the CDR3: TGTGCCAGTAGTAAGCAGGGCTCCTACGAGCAGTACTTC. This encodes CASSKQGSYEQYF.

This clonotype came up a few times. The V and J genes are TRBV10-3 and TRBJ2-1; 8 bases fit TRBD1. The V gene's germline CDR1 is ENHRY and CDR2 SYGVKD. The J segment lost 0 bases and the V segment lost 4 bases, leaving 5 bases of the junction unmatched. The CDR3 consists of 16 residues. The CDR3 DNA reads as TGTGCCATCAGTGTTTTACAGGGGGTCTCCTACAATGAGCAGTTCTTC. It specifies CAISVLQGVSYNEQFF.

The rearrangement joins TRBV6-6 to TRBJ1-1, with 7 bases that match TRBD1. With 6 bases clipped from V and 0 bases from J, the junction kept 4 bases outside the gene matches. From germline, CDR1 is MNHNY and CDR2 SVGAGI (reference sequence). The CDR3 consists of 14 residues. In nucleotides, the CDR3 is TGTGCCAGCAGGGCGGGACAGATGAACACTGAAGCTTTCTTT. It yields the protein CASRAGQMNTEAFF.

This clonotype was seen more than once but under ten times. This chain links TRBV6-5 with TRBJ2-7; 7 positions agree with TRBD1. V shed 0 bases, J shed 3 bases, and the junction held 5 bases outside the gene matches. The CDR3 runs 15 residues. From germline, CDR1 is MNHEY and CDR2 SVGAGI. In DNA form, the CDR3 reads TGTGCCAGCAGTTACTCCGTGGACAGGAACTACGAGCAGTACTTC. This sequence encodes CASSYSVDRNYEQYF.

The J gene is TRBJ2-7, the V gene TRBV3-1; 10 bases agree with TRBD2. CDR1 and CDR2 (germline): LGHDT, YNNKEL (reference sequence). The CDR3 is 15 amino acids. After removal of 6 bases from V and 2 bases from J, the junction contained 7 bases not matched to a gene. This chain's CDR3 is CASRLGTSVPYEQYF. The CDR3 nucleotides read TGTGCCAGCAGGCTCGGGACTAGCGTCCCCTACGAGCAGTACTTC.

The V and J genes are TRBV27 and TRBJ1-1; 7 nucleotides agree with TRBD1. Unmatched junction bases numbered 3, after V lost 2 bases and J lost 3 bases. The CDR3 has 14 amino acids. Germline values: CDR1 MNHEY, CDR2 SMNVEV (reference sequence). CDR3 region: CASSLTGADTEAFF. CDR3 coding DNA: TGTGCCAGCAGTTTAACAGGGGCGGACACTGAAGCTTTCTTT.

The chain has TRBV12-5 and TRBJ2-3, with a weak D call TRBD1 (6 bases). Germline V lookup: CDR1 LGHNT, CDR2 FRNRAP. V lost 5 bases and J 4 bases, leaving 10 bases between the germline ends. The CDR3 consists of 13 residues. The CDR3: CASGTGNPDTQYF. CDR3 nucleotide sequence: TGTGCTAGTGGTACAGGGAACCCAGATACGCAGTATTTT.

J is TRBJ2-7 and V is TRBV5-1, with D perhaps being TRBD1 or TRBD2 (5 bases each). The CDR3 runs 14 residues. V was shortened by 2 bases and J by 5 bases, with 14 bases between the two germline ends. Per germline, CDR1 SGHRS and CDR2 YFSETQ. The CDR3 sequence is CASSLSPGRNEQYF. DNA of the CDR3: TGCGCCAGCAGCTTATCTCCGGGACGGAACGAGCAGTACTTC.

J is TRBJ1-2 and V is TRBV7-2; 9 bases are shared with TRBD1. Germline V gene data show CDR1 as SGHTA and CDR2 as FQGNSA. The trim removed 4 bases at V and 3 bases at J, leaving 15 bases unmatched. CDR3 length equals 18 residues. The CDR3 region is CASSSRVRTGAGDYGYTF. For the CDR3, the DNA is TGTGCCAGCAGCTCAAGGGTCCGGACAGGGGCCGGAGACTATGGCTACACCTTC.

This clonotype was counted a few times. The chain has TRBV2 and TRBJ1-1, with D maybe TRBD1 (5 bases). The germline V gene encodes CDR1 SNHLY and CDR2 FYNNEI. CDR3 length: 16 residues. Trimming removed 8 bases from V and 6 bases from J, with 25 bases in between. The chain's CDR3 is CASGPGTPVGSSEAFF. CDR3 nucleotide sequence: TGTGCCAGCGGCCCCGGGACCCCGGTGGGGAGCTCTGAAGCTTTCTTT.

J is TRBJ1-5 and V is TRBV6-6; 8 bases align to TRBD1. The length of the CDR3 is 15 residues. Germline V gene sequence: CDR1 MNHNY, CDR2 SVGAGI (reference sequence). The V and J ends lost 2 bases and 3 bases, in that order; junction bases with no gene match: 3. This chain's CDR3 is CASSYQDRDNQPQHF. The CDR3 DNA is TGTGCCAGCAGTTACCAGGACAGGGACAATCAGCCCCAGCATTTT.

The chain joins TRBV10-2 to TRBJ1-3; perhaps TRBD1 as D (5 bases). Germline V CDR1 and CDR2: WSHSY, SAAADI. This CDR3 is 13 amino acids long. The germline V and J ends were trimmed by 6 bases and 3 bases, with 9 bases remaining between them. CDR3 in DNA: TGCGCCAGCAGGTCAGGGAATGGAAACACCATATATTTT. This gives the protein CASRSGNGNTIYF.

The V and J genes are TRBV30 and TRBJ2-3; 9 bases are shared with TRBD2. CDR1 GTSNPN and CDR2 SVGIG come from the germline V gene (reference sequence). J was trimmed by 5 bases and V by 0 bases; bases with no gene match: 9. CDR3 length equals 16 residues. Here the CDR3 DNA reads TGTGCCTGGAGTGTCTGGGGCGGGGGGGGCGGAGATACGCAGTATTTT. The encoded protein is CAWSVWGGGGGDTQYF.

In its sample, this clonotype was seen a few times. The chain couples TRBV6-2 or TRBV6-3 to TRBJ1-1, with D perhaps matching TRBD1 (5 bases). The CDR3 covers 14 residues. The V end lost 8 bases, the J end lost 1 base, and 14 bases lay between the germline ends. Per germline, CDR1 MNHEY and CDR2 SVGEGT. This chain's CDR3 is CASGGWGGNTEAFF. The DNA for the CDR3 is TGTGCCAGCGGAGGTTGGGGGGGGAACACTGAAGCTTTCTTT.

J is TRBJ2-5 and V is TRBV11-2; the D gene is possibly TRBD2 (6 bases). CDR3 length: 14 residues. V dropped 1 base and J dropped 6 bases, with 12 bases sitting between them. Looked up from germline, CDR1 is SGHAT and CDR2 is FQNNGV. In DNA form, the CDR3 reads TGTGCCAGCAGCTTAGCCCCTCGGGGGAAGACCCAGTACTTC. This encodes CASSLAPRGKTQYF.

This chain joins TRBV4-1 and TRBJ1-1; TRBD1 is a possible D gene (5 bases). This CDR3 has 15 amino acids. Trimming shortened V by 6 bases and J by 0 bases, and 14 bases separated the two germline ends. The germline CDR1 and CDR2 sequences are MGHRA and YSYEKL. The CDR3 DNA reads as TGCGCCAGCAGACCTCCGGGACGGATGAACACTGAAGCTTTCTTT. Translated, it gives CASRPPGRMNTEAFF.

There are a few counts of this clonotype. The chain links TRBV7-9 to TRBJ2-7; D is ambiguous. V was cut by 5 bases and J by 4 bases, with 12 bases left in between. The CDR3 contains 13 residues. The germline V gene has CDR1 SEHNR and CDR2 FQNEAQ (reference sequence). The CDR3 DNA sequence: TGTGCCAGCAGCATTCCCATTACATACGAGCAGTACTTC. Translated: CASSIPITYEQYF. Complete variable domain (other parts from reference TRBV7-9 and TRBJ2-7): DTGVSQNPRHKITKRGQNVTFRCDPISEHNRLYWYRQTLGQGPEFLTYFQNEAQLEKSRLLSDRFSAERPKGSFSTLEIQRTEQGDSAMYLCASSIPITYEQYFGPGTRLTVT.

The chain joins TRBV2 to TRBJ2-1; TRBD2 matches 10 bases. CDR1 SNHLY and CDR2 FYNNEI come from the germline V gene. The V and J ends lost 6 bases and 6 bases, in that order; junction bases with no gene match: 11. The CDR3 consists of 16 residues. CDR3 bases: TGTGCCAGCAGGGGAGCTAGCGGGAGCGGGCCCAATGAGCAGTTCTTC. The encoded protein is CASRGASGSGPNEQFF.

The chain recombines TRBV20-1 with TRBJ1-2; maybe TRBD1 (6 bases). V lost 8 bases, J lost 2 bases, and 15 bases lay in between. The CDR3 is 13 residues long. Per the germline V gene, CDR1 is DFQATT and CDR2 is SNEGSKA (reference sequence). The CDR3 is CSTGSRVNYGYTF. The CDR3 DNA is TGCAGTACAGGGAGCAGGGTAAACTATGGCTACACCTTC.

The V and J genes are TRBV5-1 and TRBJ2-7; TRBD2 agrees at 7 bases. CDR3 size: 16 residues. After removal of 3 bases from V and 8 bases from J, the junction contained 17 bases not matched to a gene. Germline loops: CDR1 SGHRS, CDR2 YFSETQ. CDR3 nucleotides: TGCGCCAGCAGCTGGGCTGGGGGGGACGACCTACGAAAGCAGTACTTC. Amino acids: CASSWAGGDDLRKQYF.